The clone carrying this T cell receptor (beta chain) was detected many times. The sample comes from a study of identical twins. Trimming stripped 5 bases from V and 1 base from J, with 11 bases between. The germline CDR1 and CDR2 sequences are PRHDT and FYEKMQ (reference sequence). The CDR3 loop spans 14 amino acids. TCRdb called the 5' RACE reads again in MiXCR, with one record for every CDR3 protein. Found here are about 150,000 distinct CDR3 sequences, under 4.5% of them singletons; the top ten hold 8.1%. This chain joins TRBV13 and TRBJ2-5; tentatively, D is TRBD1 (5 bases). Specimen: memory T cells sorted from blood. The receptor was isolated from a man in his late teens or twenties in good health. The CDR3 loop reads CASSRAQGQETQYF. In DNA form, the CDR3 reads TGTGCCAGCAGCAGAGCCCAGGGCCAAGAGACCCAGTACTTC.